This T cell receptor beta chain emerged from a study of CD4 and CD8 cells across lung adenocarcinoma regions. This clonotype occurred a few times. TCRdb passed the PCR reads through MiXCR, listing each CDR3 protein once. The data contain 15,000 or so distinct CDR3 sequences, 35% to 55% of them singletons. This CDR3 contains 15 residues. Germline trimming cut 2 bases from V and 10 bases from J; bases unmatched to any gene: 7. The germline gives CDR1 MNHNS, CDR2 SASEGT. The TCR was taken from a male donor with lung adenocarcinoma. The CD4 and CD8 labels of this study may be unreliable. The rearrangement uses TRBV6-1 and TRBJ2-1; 11 bases map to TRBD1. Sequencing was carried out using CD4+ T cells from the center of a lung tumor. The CDR3 nucleotides read TGTGCCAGCAGTGAAAAGGACAGGGGGCTTTCCGAGCAGTTCTTC. It translates to CASSEKDRGLSEQFF.